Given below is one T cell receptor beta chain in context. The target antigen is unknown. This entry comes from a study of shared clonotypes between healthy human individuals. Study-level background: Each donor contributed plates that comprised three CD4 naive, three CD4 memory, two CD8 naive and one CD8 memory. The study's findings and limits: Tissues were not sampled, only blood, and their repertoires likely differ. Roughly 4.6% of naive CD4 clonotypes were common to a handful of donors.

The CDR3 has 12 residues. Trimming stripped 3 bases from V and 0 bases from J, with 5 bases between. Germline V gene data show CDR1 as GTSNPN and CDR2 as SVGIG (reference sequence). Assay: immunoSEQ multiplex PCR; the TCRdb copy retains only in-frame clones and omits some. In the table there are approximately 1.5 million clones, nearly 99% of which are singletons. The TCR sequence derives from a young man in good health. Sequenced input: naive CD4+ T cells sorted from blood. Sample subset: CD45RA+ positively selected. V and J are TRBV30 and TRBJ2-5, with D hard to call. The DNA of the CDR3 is TGTGCCTGGAGCGCGAACCAAGAGACCCAGTACTTC. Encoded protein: CAWSANQETQYF. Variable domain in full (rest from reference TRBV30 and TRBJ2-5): SQTIHQWPATLVQPVGSPLSLECTVEGTSNPNLYWYRQAAGRGLQLLFYSVGIGQISSEVPQNLSASRPQDRQFILSSKKLLLSDSGFYLCAWSANQETQYFGPGTRLLVL.